The subject of this entry is one T cell receptor beta chain. Antigen: not known. This specimen comes from a study of T cell repertoires in cytomegalovirus infection. Study in general: Selection of CMV epitopes for the study included recently identified HLA-C-restricted and well-studied HLA-B-restricted ones. Indications came from public TCR beta signatures; they pointed to CMV infection and to a matching HLA type. Study-level results: The ex vivo response was dominated by HLA-C-restricted CMV-specific TCR beta clonotypes. Cumulative frequency (of public TCR beta family members) identified carriers of CMV plus the relevant HLA.

MiXCR, run by TCRdb on the reads, gives a single entry per CDR3 protein. Among 360,000 or so distinct CDR3 sequences, about a third were seen once, and the ten largest hold approximately 12%. V trimming: 4 bases; J trimming: 5 bases; junction bases outside the gene matches: 11. Looked up from germline, CDR1 is SGHDT and CDR2 is YYEEEE. The CDR3 consists of 16 residues. The gene calls are TRBV5-6 and TRBJ2-7; the match to TRBD2 covers 11 bases. The TCR comes from a human donor in good health (CMV status not recorded). Some clones in this sample may be carry-over from other donors' samples. Sequencing used cultured PBMCs, obtained from culture after CMV antigen stimulation. As DNA, the CDR3 is TGTGCCAGCAGCCCTACCGGGACTAGCGGATTCCACGAGCAGTACTTC. This encodes CASSPTGTSGFHEQYF.